A single T cell receptor (beta chain) is shown here with its context. Its antigen remains unknown. This CDR3 comprises 14 residues. Germline V CDR1 and CDR2: WNHNN, SYGVQD (reference sequence). V gave up 4 bases and J gave up 3 bases, with 12 bases separating them. These data belong to a study of regulatory T cells in long-lasting Graves disease. Overall study results and limits: TRBV28, TRBJ1-2 and TRBJ2-5 emerged as the favored segments in persistent disease.

CDR3 regions were amplified by Arm-PCR using iRepertoire HTBI primers to build TCR beta libraries. TCRdb recomputed calls from the multiplex PCR reads with MiXCR, one row per CDR3 protein. The sample includes about 470,000 distinct CDR3 sequences, roughly 17% of them seen just once. Time point of the sample: newly diagnosed GD, antithyroid drugs for less than 3 months. With RNA extracted from PBMCs as input, the TCR library was made. Graves' disease diagnosis relied on American Thyroid Association guidelines. The same sample was also used in a study of T cells in Graves' hyperthyroidism and ophthalmopathy. Per that study: HTBI primers drove first-round RT-PCR of the TCR CDR3. Most clonotypes expanded in thyroid above 0.001 were likewise present in blood.

This chain links TRBV10-1 with TRBJ1-1, with D perhaps matching TRBD1 (5 bases). The source was peripheral blood mononuclear cells (PBMCs), collected at new diagnosis, from a patient treated with antithyroid drugs. The receptor was derived from a man in his forties with Graves disease. CDR3 DNA sequence: TGCGCCAGCAGTGTGGGAAGGGGAGACACTGAAGCTTTCTTT. This sequence encodes CASSVGRGDTEAFF.